The 12 T cell receptor beta chains in this list originate from one sample, sequenced in a study of CD8+ T cells in alopecia areata (dated by TCRdb to between 2018 and 2020). Cells from mouse cutaneous lymph nodes were pooled, stained for CD4, CD8alpha, NKG2D, NKG2ACE and other markers, and then sorted on a BD Influx. The library was built by means of the immunoSEQ multiplex PCR assay. RNA was extracted from all samples and reverse transcribed into cDNA as template for TCR sequencing. TCRdb's version of the immuneACCESS table is confined to in-frame rearrangements and falls short of the full clone set. An unresolved V gene accounts for under half of the shortfall where checked; the remainder is of unknown origin. Listed for this sample are over 250,000 clones, none observed only a single time. The leading ten clones occupy around 1.2% of the sample. The sample consisted of CD4+ T cells sorted from a lymph node. The source is a C3H/HeJ mouse with alopecia areata. Mice belonging to this strain carry MHC haplotype H2-k.

Comment on this clone: Gene names denote mouse genes. The sequenced part of the CDR3 DNA is TGCACCTGCAGTGCTCTGGGGGGATTTGCT. It codes for CTCSALGGFA. The entire CDR3 protein is CTCSALGGFAEQFF. The chain joins TRBV1 to TRBJ2-1; the match to TRBD2 covers 8 bases. The CDR3 extends 4 residues past the end of the read, so its final part is completed from the germline J gene. Per the germline V gene, CDR1 is NSQYPW and CDR2 is LRSPGD (reference sequence). The CDR3 consists of 14 residues. Trimming removed 3 bases from V and 6 bases from J; junction bases left unmatched: 4. The variable domain in full, with the rest retrieved from reference TRBV1 and TRBJ2-1, is VTLLEQNPRWRLVPRGQAVNLRCILKNSQYPWMSWYQQDLQKQLQWLFTLRSPGDKEVKSLPGADYLATRVTDTELRLQVANMSQGRTLYCTCSALGGFAEQFFGPGTRLTVL.

To note about this clone: Gene names follow the mouse nomenclature. The read terminates 4 residues before the CDR3 end, so the remaining end is supplied by the germline J gene. The chain employs TRBV1 and TRBJ2-5, with 9 nucleotides matching TRBD2. Germline assignment: CDR1 NSQYPW and CDR2 LRSPGD (reference sequence). The J segment lost 3 bases and the V segment lost 3 bases, leaving 7 bases of the junction unmatched. The CDR3 sequence is 16 residues long. The chain's CDR3 is CTCSAGSWGGQDTQYF. The sequenced CDR3 bases are TGCACCTGCAGTGCTGGTAGCTGGGGGGGACAAGAC.

This clone was seen a handful of times. Gene names and germline refer to mouse. The CDR3 goes on 4 residues after the read ends, and that part is filled in from the germline J gene. The V call is TRBV19, the J call TRBJ2-2; a weak D match, TRBD2 (6 bases). This CDR3 region has 14 residues. The germline CDR1 and CDR2 sequences are FNHDT and SITEND (reference sequence). The sequenced part of the CDR3 DNA is TGTGCCAGCAGTATATGGGGGACCGGAGGG. Translated: CASSIWGTGG. The full CDR3 is CASSIWGTGGQLYF. Complete variable domain (other parts from reference TRBV19 and TRBJ2-2): GGIITQTPKFLIGQEGQKLTLKCQQNFNHDTMYWYRQDSGKGLRLIYYSITENDLQKGDLSEGYDASREKKSSFSLTVTSAQKNEMAVFLCASSIWGTGGQLYFGEGSKLTVL.

This clone was seen only a few times. All gene names here are mouse names. The CDR3 goes on 4 residues after the read ends, and that part is filled in from the germline J gene. Other nucleotide sequences from this sample produce the same CDR3. The genes are TRBV13-2 and TRBJ2-7, with 12 nucleotides matching TRBD2. The CDR3 contains 14 residues. Germline loops: CDR1 NNHNN, CDR2 SYGAGS (reference sequence). CDR3 sequence: CASGGDWGVYEQYF. The covered CDR3 bases are TGTGCCAGCGGTGGGGACTGGGGGGTATAT.

This clone was counted between two and nine times. Mouse germline and gene names are used. The read comes to an end 4 residues before the CDR3 does, leaving the germline J gene to fill in the end. The same CDR3 arises from other DNA sequences in this sample as well. This chain joins TRBV13-2 and TRBJ2-7; D not resolved. The V and J ends lost 5 bases and 0 bases respectively, with 6 bases between them. Germline lookup yields CDR1 NNHNN and CDR2 SYGAGS (reference sequence). The CDR3 is 12 residues long. The sequenced CDR3 bases are TGTGCCAGCGGGCAGGACTCCTAT. The encoded protein is CASGQDSY. The whole CDR3 sequence is CASGQDSYEQYF.

This clone was picked up a small number of times. Gene names and germline match the mouse. Read coverage stops 4 residues before the CDR3 terminus; the germline J gene supplies the remainder. This chain links TRBV17 with TRBJ2-5, with 8 bases lining up with TRBD1. This CDR3 is built from 13 residues. Germline CDR1 MNHDT, CDR2 YYDKIL. The sequenced part of the CDR3 DNA is TGTGCTAGCAGTAGTGACAGGGGTGAC. Its protein is CASSSDRGD. The entire CDR3 sequence reads CASSSDRGDTQYF.

In regard to this clone: Gene names are the mouse ones. The sequence runs out 4 residues before the end of the CDR3; the remainder is reconstructed from the germline J gene. Other DNA sequences in the sample encode the same CDR3. The chain employs TRBV19 and TRBJ2-7; a possible D gene is TRBD1 (5 bases). The CDR3 loop spans 11 amino acids. Germline CDR1 reads FNHDT; CDR2 reads SITEND (reference sequence). The CDR3: CASSIRDEQYF. Incomplete CDR3 DNA: TGTGCCAGCAGTATCAGGGAT.

This clone has just a few counts. The genes are named according to mouse. Read coverage stops 4 residues before the CDR3 terminus; the germline J gene supplies the remainder. The gene calls are TRBV3 and TRBJ2-5; 8 bases agree with TRBD2. There are 16 residues in the CDR3. Per the germline V gene, CDR1 is SNHLY and CDR2 is FYNGKV (reference sequence). The part of the CDR3 DNA that was read is TGTGCCAGCAGCTTAGGGCTCTGGGGGGTCGAAGAC. Protein product: CASSLGLWGVED. The entire CDR3 protein reads CASSLGLWGVEDTQYF.

Concerning this clone: The gene names here belong to mouse. The read gets to within 4 residues of the CDR3 end, and the germline J gene fills in the rest. The chain uses TRBV1 and TRBJ2-5; 12 positions match TRBD2. The CDR3 is made up of 17 amino acids. J was trimmed by 0 bases and V by 4 bases; bases with no gene match: 5. Germline loops: CDR1 NSQYPW, CDR2 LRSPGD (reference sequence). CDR3 in amino acids: CTCSGGLGGVNQDTQYF. CDR3 DNA, as far as it was read: TGCACCTGCAGTGGGGGACTGGGGGGCGTTAACCAAGAC.

Concerning this clone itself: Gene names are the mouse ones. The covered CDR3 bases are TGTGCCAGCAAAGACTGGGGCGGTGCAGAA. It specifies CASKDWGGAE. The entire CDR3 sequence reads CASKDWGGAETLYF. The chain links TRBV13-3 to TRBJ2-3, with 8 bases lining up with TRBD2. The read falls 4 residues short of the CDR3 end, and the missing part is taken from the germline J gene. The germline V gene has CDR1 NNHDY and CDR2 SYVADS. Trimming took 6 bases from V and 1 from J; bases not matched to a gene: 4. The CDR3 is made up of 14 amino acids.

Remarks on this clone: Genes and germline come from the mouse. The read terminates 4 residues ahead of where the CDR3 ends, so the germline J gene completes it. This chain connects TRBV5 to TRBJ2-3; tentative D call: TRBD2 (6 bases). Trimming cost V 4 bases and J 0 bases, with 8 bases left between them. In germline, CDR1 is LGHNA, CDR2 YNLKQL (reference sequence). This CDR3 is 14 amino acids long. CDR3 DNA (partial): TGTGCCAGCAGCCGACTGGTTAGTGCAGAA. It specifies CASSRLVSAE. The full CDR3 sequence reads CASSRLVSAETLYF.

This clone occurred a few times. Genes here carry mouse names. The read finishes 4 residues shy of the CDR3 end, and the germline J gene is used to complete it. V is TRBV19 and J is TRBJ1-1; maybe TRBD1 (5 bases). The V gene lost 4 bases and the J gene lost 1 base, with 14 bases spanning the gap. There are 15 residues in the CDR3. Per germline, CDR1 FNHDT and CDR2 SITEND (reference sequence). Incomplete CDR3 DNA: TGTGCCAGCAGTCCCTGGGGGGAAAGAAACACA. Encoded protein: CASSPWGERNT. The full-length CDR3 reads as CASSPWGERNTEVFF.